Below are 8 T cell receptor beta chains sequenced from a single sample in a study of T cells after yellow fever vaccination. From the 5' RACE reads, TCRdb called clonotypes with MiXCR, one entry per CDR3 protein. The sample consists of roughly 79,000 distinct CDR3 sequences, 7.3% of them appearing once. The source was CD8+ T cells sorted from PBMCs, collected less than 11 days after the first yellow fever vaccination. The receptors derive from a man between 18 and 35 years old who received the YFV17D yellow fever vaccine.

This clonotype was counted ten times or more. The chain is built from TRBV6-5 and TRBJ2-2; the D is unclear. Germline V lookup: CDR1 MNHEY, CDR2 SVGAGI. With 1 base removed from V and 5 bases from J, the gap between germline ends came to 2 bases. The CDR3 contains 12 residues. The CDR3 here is CASSYYTGELFF. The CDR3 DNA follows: TGTGCCAGCAGTTACTATACCGGGGAGCTGTTTTTT.

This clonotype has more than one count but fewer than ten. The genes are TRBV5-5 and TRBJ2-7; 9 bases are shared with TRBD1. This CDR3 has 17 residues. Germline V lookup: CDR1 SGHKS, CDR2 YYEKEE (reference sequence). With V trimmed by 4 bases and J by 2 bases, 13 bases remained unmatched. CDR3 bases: TGTGCCAGCAGCCTCTGGCGAACCGGGACAGGGACCTACGAGCAGTACGTC. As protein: CASSLWRTGTGTYEQYV.

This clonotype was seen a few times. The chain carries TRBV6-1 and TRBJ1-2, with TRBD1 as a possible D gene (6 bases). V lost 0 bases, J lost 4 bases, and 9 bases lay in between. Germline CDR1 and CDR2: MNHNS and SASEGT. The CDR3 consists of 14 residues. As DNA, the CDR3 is TGTGCCAGCAGTGAAGCCGGGACAATCTATGGCTACACCTTC. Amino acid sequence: CASSEAGTIYGYTF.

CDR3 in DNA: TGCAGCGTTGAAGTAGCGGGGGGCCTCAATGAGCAGTTCTTC. Its translation is CSVEVAGGLNEQFF. The rearrangement uses TRBV29-1 and TRBJ2-1, with TRBD2 matching 10 bases. This CDR3 comprises 14 residues. The V gene's germline CDR1 is SQVTM and CDR2 ANQGSEA. V lost 1 base to trimming and J lost 6 bases; unmatched junction nucleotides: 3.

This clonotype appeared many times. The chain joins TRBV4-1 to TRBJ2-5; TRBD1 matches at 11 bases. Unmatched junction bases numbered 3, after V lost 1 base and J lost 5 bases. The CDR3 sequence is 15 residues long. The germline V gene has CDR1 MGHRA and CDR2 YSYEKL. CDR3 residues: CASSQGTGGGETQYF. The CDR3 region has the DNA TGCGCCAGCAGCCAAGGGACAGGGGGCGGCGAGACCCAGTACTTC.

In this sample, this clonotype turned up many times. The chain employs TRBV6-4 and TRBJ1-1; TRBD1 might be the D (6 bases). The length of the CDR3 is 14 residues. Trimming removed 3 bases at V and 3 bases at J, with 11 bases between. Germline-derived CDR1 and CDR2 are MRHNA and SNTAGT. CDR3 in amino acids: CASSEGGEDTEAFF. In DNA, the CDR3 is TGTGCCAGCAGTGAAGGGGGGGAGGACACTGAAGCTTTCTTT.

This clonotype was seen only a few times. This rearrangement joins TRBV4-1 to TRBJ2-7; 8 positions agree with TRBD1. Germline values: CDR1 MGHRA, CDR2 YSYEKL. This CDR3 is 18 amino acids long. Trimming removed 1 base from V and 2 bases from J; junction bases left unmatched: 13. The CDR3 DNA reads TGCGCCAGCAGCCAAGCTCCGCGGACAGGGTATGGGACCTACGAGCAGTACTTC. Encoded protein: CASSQAPRTGYGTYEQYF.

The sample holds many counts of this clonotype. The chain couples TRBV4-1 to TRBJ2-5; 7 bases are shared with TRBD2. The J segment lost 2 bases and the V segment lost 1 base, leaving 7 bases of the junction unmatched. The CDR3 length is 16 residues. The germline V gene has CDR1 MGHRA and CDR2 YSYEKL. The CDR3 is CASSQANRDYQETQYF. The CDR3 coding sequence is TGCGCCAGCAGCCAAGCAAACCGGGACTATCAAGAGACCCAGTACTTC.